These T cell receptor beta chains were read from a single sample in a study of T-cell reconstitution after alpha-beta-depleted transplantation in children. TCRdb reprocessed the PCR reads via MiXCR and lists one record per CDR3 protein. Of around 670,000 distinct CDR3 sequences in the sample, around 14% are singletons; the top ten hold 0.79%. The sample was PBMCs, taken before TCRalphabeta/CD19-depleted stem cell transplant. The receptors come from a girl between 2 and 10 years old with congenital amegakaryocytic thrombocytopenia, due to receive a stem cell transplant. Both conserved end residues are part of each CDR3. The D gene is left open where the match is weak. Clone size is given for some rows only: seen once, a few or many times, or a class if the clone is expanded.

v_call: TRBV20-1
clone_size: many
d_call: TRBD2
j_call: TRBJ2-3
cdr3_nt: TGCAGTGCTAGGCGGCGGGAGTTCCCAGATACGCAGTATTTT
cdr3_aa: CSARRREFPDTQYF

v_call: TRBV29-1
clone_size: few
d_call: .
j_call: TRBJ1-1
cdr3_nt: TGCAGCGTTGACGGCAGGGAGAACACTGAAGCTTTCTTT
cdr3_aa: CSVDGRENTEAFF

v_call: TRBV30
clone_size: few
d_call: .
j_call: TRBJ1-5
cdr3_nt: TGTGCCTGGAGTAATGCCGGGGGCCATCAGCCCCAGCATTTT
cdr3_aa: CAWSNAGGHQPQHF

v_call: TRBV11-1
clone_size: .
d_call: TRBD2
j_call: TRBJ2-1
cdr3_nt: TGTGCCAGCACCGAGTCCACCAAACTAGCGGGAGGGAGAATGGGGCAGTTCTTC
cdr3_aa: CASTESTKLAGGRMGQFF

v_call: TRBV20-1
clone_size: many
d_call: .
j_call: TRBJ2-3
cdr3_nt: TGCAGTTTTACCCCTCCAACGGTCACAGATACGCAGTATTTT
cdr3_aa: CSFTPPTVTDTQYF

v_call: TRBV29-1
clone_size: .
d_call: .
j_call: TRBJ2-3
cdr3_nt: TGCAGCGTGGAGAGACAGGATCCGCAGTATTTT
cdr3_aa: CSVERQDPQYF

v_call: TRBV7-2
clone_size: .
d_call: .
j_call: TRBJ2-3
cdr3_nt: TGTGCCAGCAGCTCAGGGGACATTCACACAGATACGCAGTATTTT
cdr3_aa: CASSSGDIHTDTQYF

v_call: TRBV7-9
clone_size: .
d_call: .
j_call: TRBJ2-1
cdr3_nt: TGTGCCAGCAGCCCTATTCAGACAGGTTCCTACAATGAGCAGTTCTTC
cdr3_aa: CASSPIQTGSYNEQFF

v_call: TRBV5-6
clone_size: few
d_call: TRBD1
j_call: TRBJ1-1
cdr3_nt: TGTGCCAGCAGCCCTAAGGACAGGGGCACTGAAGCTTTCTTT
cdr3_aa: CASSPKDRGTEAFF

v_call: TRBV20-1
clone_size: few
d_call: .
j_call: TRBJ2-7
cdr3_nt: TGCAGTGCTACCAAACTTAGCGTCCCAAATAACGAGCAGTACTTC
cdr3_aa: CSATKLSVPNNEQYF

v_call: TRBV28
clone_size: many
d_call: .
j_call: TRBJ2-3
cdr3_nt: TGTGCCAGCAGTTTGGGGGACCACACAGATACGCAGTATTTT
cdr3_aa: CASSLGDHTDTQYF

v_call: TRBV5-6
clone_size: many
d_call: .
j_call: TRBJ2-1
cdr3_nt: TGTGCCACGGAGCAGAGCTCCTACAATGAGCAGTTCTTC
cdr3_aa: CATEQSSYNEQFF

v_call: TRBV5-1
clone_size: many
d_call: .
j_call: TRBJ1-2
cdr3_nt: TGCGCCAGCAGCTTGGAGGACGAGGGGTATGGCTACACCTTC
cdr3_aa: CASSLEDEGYGYTF

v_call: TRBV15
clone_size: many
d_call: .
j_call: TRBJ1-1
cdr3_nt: TGTGCCACCAGCATACAAGGGGGCACTGAAGCTTTCTTT
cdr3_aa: CATSIQGGTEAFF

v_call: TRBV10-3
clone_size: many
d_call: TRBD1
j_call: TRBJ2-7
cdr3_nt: TGTGCCATCAGTGAAGGGACAGGTGGGACCTACGAGCAGTACTTC
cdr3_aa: CAISEGTGGTYEQYF

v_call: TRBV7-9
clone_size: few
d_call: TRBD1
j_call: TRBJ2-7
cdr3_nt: TGTGCCAGCAGCGTGCGCCGGGACAGGACCTACGAGCAGTACTTC
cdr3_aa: CASSVRRDRTYEQYF

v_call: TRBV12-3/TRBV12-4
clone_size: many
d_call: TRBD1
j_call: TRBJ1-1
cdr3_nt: TGTGCCAGCAGTTTCGCCACACAGGGGCGCGCTGAAGCTTTCTTT
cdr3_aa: CASSFATQGRAEAFF

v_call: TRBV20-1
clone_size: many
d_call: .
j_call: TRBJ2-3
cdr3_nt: TGCAGTGCTAGAGCCCGGCGTCATCCCTCCACAGATACGCAGTATTTT
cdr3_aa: CSARARRHPSTDTQYF

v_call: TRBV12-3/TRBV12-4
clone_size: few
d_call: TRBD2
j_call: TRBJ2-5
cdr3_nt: TGTGCCAGCAGCACGCCGGGACTAGGAACCGAGACCCAGTACTTC
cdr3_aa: CASSTPGLGTETQYF

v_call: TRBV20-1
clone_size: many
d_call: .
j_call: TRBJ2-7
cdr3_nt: TGCAGTGCTAAAGGAGAGGTACGCTACGAGCAGTACTTC
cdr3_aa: CSAKGEVRYEQYF

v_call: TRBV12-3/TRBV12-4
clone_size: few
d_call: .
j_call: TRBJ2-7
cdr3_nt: TGTGCCAGCAGCCCGGGGGACACTTACTACGAGCAGTACTTC
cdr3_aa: CASSPGDTYYEQYF

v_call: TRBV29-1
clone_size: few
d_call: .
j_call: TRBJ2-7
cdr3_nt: TGCAGCGTTGAATTAGGGGCCGGGATCCACGAGCAGTACTTC
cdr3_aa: CSVELGAGIHEQYF

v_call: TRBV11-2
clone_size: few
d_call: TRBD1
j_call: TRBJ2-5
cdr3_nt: TGTGCCAGCAGCTCCCGGACAGGGATCCAAGAGACCCAGTACTTC
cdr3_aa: CASSSRTGIQETQYF

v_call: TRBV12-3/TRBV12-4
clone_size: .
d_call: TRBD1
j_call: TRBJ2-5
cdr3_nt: TGTGCCAGCAGTTTAGGGACAGGGGAACGAGAGACCCAGTACTTC
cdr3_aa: CASSLGTGERETQYF

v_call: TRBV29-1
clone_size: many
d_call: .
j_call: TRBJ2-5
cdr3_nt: TGCAGCGTTCTCGACTGGGGGGTTGATGGAGAGACCCAGTACTTC
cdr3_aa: CSVLDWGVDGETQYF

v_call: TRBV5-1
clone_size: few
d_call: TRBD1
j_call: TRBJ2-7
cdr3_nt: TGCGCCAGCAGGTTTGGACAGGGAACCTACGAGCAGTACTTC
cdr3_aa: CASRFGQGTYEQYF

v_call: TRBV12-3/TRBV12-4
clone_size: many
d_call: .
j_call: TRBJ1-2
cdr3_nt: TGTGCCAGCAGCCCCTCCAGGGGCTATGGCTACACCTTC
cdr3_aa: CASSPSRGYGYTF

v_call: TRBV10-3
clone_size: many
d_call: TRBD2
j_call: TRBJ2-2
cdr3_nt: TGTGCCATCAGACTCGGACTAGCGGGGGGGGAGCTGTTTTTT
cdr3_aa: CAIRLGLAGGELFF

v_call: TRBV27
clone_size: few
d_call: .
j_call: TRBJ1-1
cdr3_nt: TGTGCCAGCACCAGTTCCATGATGGACACTGAAGCTTTCTTT
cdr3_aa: CASTSSMMDTEAFF

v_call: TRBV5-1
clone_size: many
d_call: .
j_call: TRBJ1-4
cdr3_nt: TGCGCCAGCAGCCTAGGACTAAACCCTAATGAAAAACTGTTTTTT
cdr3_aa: CASSLGLNPNEKLFF

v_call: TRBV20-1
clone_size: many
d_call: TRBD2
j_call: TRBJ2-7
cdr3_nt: TGCAGTGCAATGAGCGGGAGAGGCTACGAGCAGTACTTC
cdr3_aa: CSAMSGRGYEQYF